A single sample is the source of the 5 T cell receptor beta chains below, sequenced in a study of PD-L1 blockade in urothelial cancer. Method: immunoSEQ multiplex PCR; TCRdb's copy keeps in-frame clones and lacks some. The sample has about 57,000 clones; roughly 86% are singletons. The sequences come from PBMCs, collected around atezolizumab (anti-PD-L1) treatment. These receptors were taken from a man in his fifties with urothelial cancer.

The chain is built from TRBV21-1 and TRBJ1-1; the D call of TRBD1 is as the table states it, not checked on the DNA. TRBV21-1 is labeled a pseudogene. The CDR3 contains 13 residues. The CDR3, as DNA: TGTGCCAGAGAGACAGACCTGAACACTGAAGCTTTCTTT. It is translated as CARETDLNTEAFF.

The chain recombines TRBV30 with TRBJ2-7; 8 nucleotides agree with TRBD2. The CDR3 is 13 amino acids. V was clipped by 3 bases and J by 3 bases; unmatched bases: 4. Germline V gives CDR1 GTSNPN, CDR2 SVGIG (reference sequence). CDR3 in amino acids: CAWRREGSYEQYF. CDR3 nucleotide sequence: TGTGCCTGGAGACGGGAGGGGAGCTACGAGCAGTACTTC.

V usage is TRBV7-9 and J usage is TRBJ1-4; D gene ambiguous. The CDR3 has 15 amino acids. V lost 1 base to trimming and J lost 7 bases, with 13 bases between them. Germline lookup yields CDR1 SEHNR and CDR2 FQNEAQ (reference sequence). The CDR3 spells CASSLGSAGGEKLFF. In nucleotides, the CDR3 is TGTGCCAGCAGCTTAGGGTCCGCAGGAGGTGAAAAACTGTTTTTT.

This rearrangement joins TRBV10-1 to TRBJ1-5, with 7 bases that match TRBD1. V lost 3 bases to trimming and J lost 4 bases; unmatched junction nucleotides: 6. In germline, CDR1 is WNHNN, CDR2 SYGVQD (reference sequence). CDR3 size: 15 residues. CDR3 region: CASSDPGQKNQPQHF. In DNA form, the CDR3 reads TGCGCCAGCAGTGATCCGGGACAGAAGAATCAGCCCCAGCATTTT.

The chain combines TRBV10-2 with TRBJ2-1; D unclear. Trimming stripped 2 bases from V and 1 base from J, with 9 bases between. Germline V CDR1 and CDR2: WSHSY, SAAADI. The CDR3 contains 15 residues. The CDR3 bases are TGCGCCAGCAGTGAGAGTCCGGTTTCCTACAATGAGCAGTTCTTC. Translated, it gives CASSESPVSYNEQFF.